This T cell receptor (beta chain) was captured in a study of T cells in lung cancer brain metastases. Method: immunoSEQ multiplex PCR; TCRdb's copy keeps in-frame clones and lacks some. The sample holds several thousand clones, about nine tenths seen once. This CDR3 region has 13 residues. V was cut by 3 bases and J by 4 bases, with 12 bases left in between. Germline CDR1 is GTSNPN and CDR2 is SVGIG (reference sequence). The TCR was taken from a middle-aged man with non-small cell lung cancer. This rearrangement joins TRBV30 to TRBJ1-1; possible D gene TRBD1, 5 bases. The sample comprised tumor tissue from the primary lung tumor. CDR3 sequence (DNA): TGTGCCTGGAGCGAACTTCAGGGCACTGAAGCTTTCTTT. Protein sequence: CAWSELQGTEAFF.